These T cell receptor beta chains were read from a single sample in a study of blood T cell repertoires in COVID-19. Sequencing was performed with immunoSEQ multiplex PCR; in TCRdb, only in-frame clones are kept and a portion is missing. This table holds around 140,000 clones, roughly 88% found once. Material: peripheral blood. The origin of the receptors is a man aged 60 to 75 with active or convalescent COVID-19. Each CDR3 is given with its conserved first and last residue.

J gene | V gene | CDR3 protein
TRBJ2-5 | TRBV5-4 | CASSTKREETQYF
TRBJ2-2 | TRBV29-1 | CSVAYGQGLTTGELFF
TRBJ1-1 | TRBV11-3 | CASSLLERNTEAFF
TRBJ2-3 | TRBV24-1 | CATSDYYSDTQYF
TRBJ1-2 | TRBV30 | CAWSRQGRGGYTF
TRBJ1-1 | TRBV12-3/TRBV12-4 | CASGNRQGYEAFF
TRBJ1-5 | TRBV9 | CASSVQGSNQPQHF
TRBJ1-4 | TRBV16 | CASSQSRGREKLFF
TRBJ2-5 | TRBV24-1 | CATSDLDTTQETQYF
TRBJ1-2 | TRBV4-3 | CASSQDQASGGYTF
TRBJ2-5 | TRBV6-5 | CASSYSYSQETQYF
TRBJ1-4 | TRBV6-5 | CASSKTRGLGEKLFF
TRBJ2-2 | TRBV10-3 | CAISEFSGTGATGELFF
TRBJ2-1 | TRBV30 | CAWSVLRGGGGGYNEQFF
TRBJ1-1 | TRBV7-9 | CASSQQKNRGKDTEAFF
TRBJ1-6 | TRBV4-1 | CASSQATGLGTDF